What follows describes a single T cell receptor beta chain. Its antigen is not known. This specimen comes from a study of blood T cells in healthy people across ages. Study results and limitations: For the donors, CMV status was unknown and possibly confounded expanded clonotype changes.

The CDR3 spans 14 residues. Trimming took 1 base from V and 8 from J, leaving 9 bases between them. CDR1 and CDR2 (germline): SGHVS, FNYEAQ. Sample-barcoded 5' priming and a J-beta primer mix drove a second PCR of 7 to 11 cycles. In TCRdb, the 5' RACE reads were re-called with MiXCR into one record per CDR3 protein. The sample shows almost 800,000 distinct CDR3 sequences, 55% to 70% of them seen only once. The V gene is TRBV7-6, the J gene TRBJ1-6; a weak D match, TRBD1 (6 bases). The sequence derives from a man younger than 45 in good health. The specimen sequenced was blood. The CDR3 sequence: CASSLGTDYSPLHF. The CDR3 coding sequence is TGTGCCAGCAGCTTAGGGACAGACTATTCACCCCTCCACTTT.